This T cell receptor (beta chain) was identified during a study of T cell changes during pregnancy in multiple sclerosis. The table lists this clone with a count of one. The data were produced by immunoSEQ multiplex PCR, yet TCRdb's version contains in-frame clones alone and is incomplete. The sample consists of about 75,000 clones, 94% of them appearing once. The CDR3 has 20 amino acids. V was pared by 2 bases and J by 6 bases, with 24 bases of the junction left unmatched. Specimen: CD4+ T cells from peripheral blood mononuclear cells, collected after pregnancy. This sequence originates from a female donor with multiple sclerosis, enrolled in a pregnancy study. J is TRBJ1-1 and V is TRBV6-7, with 7 bases identical to TRBD1. TRBV6-7 is treated as an ORF (open reading frame) with a function not yet certain. In DNA form, the CDR3 reads TGTGCCAGCAGTTACCAAATTAAGGGATGTAGTACAGGGGAAGAAGCTGAAGCTTTCTTT. Protein: CASSYQIKGCSTGEEAEAFF.